The source of this T cell receptor beta chain is a study of OX40 agonist ivuxolimab in advanced cancers. Germline V CDR1 and CDR2: LGHNA, YSLEER. CDR3 length: 16 amino acids. After removal of 1 base from V and 4 bases from J, the junction contained 9 bases not matched to a gene. Using immunoSEQ multiplex PCR, the repertoire was profiled, and TCRdb retains in-frame clones only, with some absent. Among about 74,000 clones listed, just over 90% were seen once. In its sample, this clone was seen once. Its target is unknown. The study's findings and limits: Clones of CD4+ and CD8+ blood T cells grew by week 6 at doses of 0.1 to 3.0 mg/kg.

This receptor was identified in an adult with an advanced solid tumor such as melanoma, head and neck, liver or kidney cancer. The sample consisted of CD4+ or CD8+ T cells sorted from blood, taken in a trial of the OX40 agonist ivuxolimab. The chain carries TRBV4-3 and TRBJ2-5, with 7 bases fitting TRBD2. The CDR3 sequence is CASSQGTGGIRETQYF. CDR3 in DNA: TGCGCCAGCAGCCAAGGGACCGGGGGGATCCGAGAGACCCAGTACTTC.